One TCR beta chain is described in this entry. This sample was taken from a study of blood T cell repertoires in COVID-19. At the level of the study: Whether acute or convalescent, the COVID-19 samples came from the United States, Italy and Spain. Nucleic acid was either cDNA or gDNA, and it came from T cells, B-cell-depleted T cells, or PBMCs.

In the source study's methods: Amplification of reference gene primers was used by the study to estimate nucleated cell counts. Assay: immunoSEQ multiplex PCR; the TCRdb copy retains only in-frame clones and omits some. V, J and clone size are those of that table, while D and trimming were read from the DNA. The sample holds about 39,000 clones; approximately 90% are singletons and the top ten take 2% to 2.5%. CDR1 and CDR2 from the germline V gene are SGHTS and YDEGEE. The CDR3 totals 15 residues. The V and J ends lost 4 bases and 2 bases, in that order; junction bases with no gene match: 5. The genes are TRBV5-8 and TRBJ2-3, with 9 bases identical to TRBD2. The sequence was obtained from a man aged 50 or older with active COVID-19. The sequenced sample consisted of peripheral blood. The CDR3 DNA reads as TGTGCCAGCAGCGCACCTAGCGGGGTCACAGATACGCAGTATTTT. It encodes CASSAPSGVTDTQYF.